The rows below give T cell receptor beta chains drawn from one sample of a study of blood T cell repertoires in COVID-19. Assay: immunoSEQ multiplex PCR; the TCRdb copy retains only in-frame clones and omits some. The data hold roughly 250,000 clones, with roughly 88% observed a single time. The sample consisted of PBMCs or T cells enriched from blood (not recorded which). These TCRs come from a woman in her forties with acute COVID-19. CDR3s include the opening cysteine and the closing phenylalanine or tryptophan. The order of the fields is CDR3 protein, CDR3 DNA, J gene, clone size, D gene, V gene. D genes are given only for firm matches. The size of a clone is reported for some rows only, either as once, few or many, or as a class for expanded clones.

CDR3: CATSDLTRGETQYF
DNA: TGTGCCACCAGTGATTTAACCAGGGGAGAGACCCAGTACTTC
J: TRBJ2-5
size: NA
D: NA
V: TRBV24-1

CDR3: CASSFAGQGGQPQHF
DNA: TGTGCCAGCAGTTTCGCGGGACAGGGTGGTCAGCCCCAGCATTTT
J: TRBJ1-5
size: once
D: TRBD1
V: TRBV27

CDR3: CASSYPPSTKGQPQHF
DNA: TGTGCCAGCAGTTACCCGCCATCAACGAAGGGGCAGCCCCAGCATTTT
J: TRBJ1-5
size: NA
D: NA
V: TRBV6-5

CDR3: CASSRVQGDSSPLHF
DNA: TGTGCCAGCAGCCGAGTACAGGGTGACAGTTCACCCCTCCACTTT
J: TRBJ1-6
size: NA
D: NA
V: TRBV3-1/TRBV3-2

CDR3: CASSLDSSGYTF
DNA: TGTGCCAGCAGCTTAGATTCCAGTGGCTACACCTTC
J: TRBJ1-2
size: once
D: NA
V: TRBV11-2

CDR3: CASSQAQGGRGTREGKLFF
DNA: TGCGCCAGCAGCCAAGCCCAAGGGGGAAGAGGAACGCGAGAAGGAAAACTGTTTTTT
J: TRBJ1-4
size: NA
D: NA
V: TRBV4-1

CDR3: CASSQDGEGTEAFF
DNA: TGCGCCAGCAGCCAAGACGGAGAGGGCACTGAAGCTTTCTTT
J: TRBJ1-1
size: NA
D: NA
V: TRBV4-3

CDR3: CATSRETVSNQPQHF
DNA: TGTGCCACCAGCAGAGAGACAGTTAGCAATCAGCCCCAGCATTTT
J: TRBJ1-5
size: NA
D: NA
V: TRBV15

CDR3: CASSPIDLNTEAFF
DNA: TGTGCCAGCAGCCCGATCGACTTGAACACTGAAGCTTTCTTT
J: TRBJ1-1
size: NA
D: NA
V: TRBV7-9

CDR3: CASSLGTSGAYNEQFF
DNA: TGTGCCAGCAGCTTAGGAACTAGCGGGGCTTACAATGAGCAGTTCTTC
J: TRBJ2-1
size: once
D: TRBD2
V: TRBV7-6

CDR3: CAISESLKGAGGPTDTQYF
DNA: TGTGCCATCAGTGAGTCCCTTAAGGGAGCGGGCGGCCCCACAGATACGCAGTATTTT
J: TRBJ2-3
size: NA
D: NA
V: TRBV10-3

CDR3: CASSLGGGSGYGYTF
DNA: TGCGCCAGCAGCTTGGGTGGGGGCTCTGGCTATGGCTACACCTTC
J: TRBJ1-2
size: once
D: NA
V: TRBV5-1

CDR3: CASSPPSSGFGEQFF
DNA: TGTGCCAGCTCACCACCCTCGAGCGGGTTTGGTGAGCAGTTCTTC
J: TRBJ2-1
size: NA
D: NA
V: TRBV18

CDR3: CASSPRTGRGYGYTF
DNA: TGCGCCAGCTCACCTCGGACAGGTCGGGGCTATGGCTACACCTTC
J: TRBJ1-2
size: NA
D: TRBD1
V: TRBV5-1

CDR3: CASRAAGELFF
DNA: TGTGCCAGCAGGGCGGCCGGGGAGCTGTTTTTT
J: TRBJ2-2
size: NA
D: NA
V: TRBV2

CDR3: CAGGQGREKLFF
DNA: TGTGCCGGAGGACAGGGTAGGGAAAAACTGTTTTTT
J: TRBJ1-4
size: NA
D: TRBD1
V: TRBV7-9

CDR3: CASSLAGLSTEAFF
DNA: TGTGCCAGCAGTCTCGCAGGGTTGAGCACTGAAGCTTTCTTT
J: TRBJ1-1
size: once
D: NA
V: TRBV27

CDR3: CASSPTGFGELFF
DNA: TGTGCCAGCAGTCCCACAGGGTTCGGGGAGCTGTTTTTT
J: TRBJ2-2
size: NA
D: NA
V: TRBV27

CDR3: CASSVAGAVGEQYF
DNA: TGTGCCAGCAGCGTAGCGGGAGCGGTCGGCGAGCAGTACTTC
J: TRBJ2-7
size: NA
D: NA
V: TRBV9

CDR3: CAISEGLTSTDTQYF
DNA: TGTGCCATCAGTGAAGGACTTACTAGCACAGATACGCAGTATTTT
J: TRBJ2-3
size: NA
D: NA
V: TRBV10-3

CDR3: CASSQDRADGEAFF
DNA: TGCGCCAGCAGCCAGGACAGGGCCGACGGTGAAGCTTTCTTT
J: TRBJ1-1
size: NA
D: TRBD1
V: TRBV4-3

CDR3: CASSPRGQGAGNTIYF
DNA: TGTGCCAGCAGCCCTAGGGGACAGGGAGCTGGAAACACCATATATTTT
J: TRBJ1-3
size: NA
D: TRBD1
V: TRBV7-8